These T cell receptor beta chains were read from a single sample in a study of cytomegalovirus exposure and HLA in healthy donors. Here immunoSEQ multiplex PCR was the method, and the copy in TCRdb shows in-frame clones only, minus some. The profile shows a few hundred thousand clones, roughly 80% of them singletons. The sequencing sample was made of PBMCs. Receptor source: a man aged 35 to 55 in good health and CMV-seronegative. Each CDR3 is given with its conserved first and last residue. The order of the fields is clone size, D gene, V gene, J gene, CDR3 DNA, CDR3 protein. A D gene is named only where the DNA matches it firmly. Rows give clone size only sometimes, using once, few, many, or a class for an expanded clone.

>NA|NA|TRBV10-3|TRBJ2-1
TGTGCCATCAGCCCTGACTTGAGCTCCTACAATGAGCAGTTCTTC
CAISPDLSSYNEQFF
>NA|NA|TRBV4-1|TRBJ2-1
TGCGCCAGCAGCCGAACGACTCACCAAGCTGGCAATGAGCAGTTCTTC
CASSRTTHQAGNEQFF
>NA|TRBD1|TRBV10-3|TRBJ1-1
TGTGCCATCAGTAGACCGGACAGGGCGGCTTTCTTT
CAISRPDRAAFF
>NA|TRBD1|TRBV4-3|TRBJ2-7
TGCGCCAGCAGCCAAGGGACAGGGCCCACGGCCCAGTACTTC
CASSQGTGPTAQYF
>once|NA|TRBV5-1|TRBJ2-1
TGCGCCAGCAATCGTCTCCCGGGAAATGAGCAGTTCTTC
CASNRLPGNEQFF
>NA|NA|TRBV28|TRBJ1-2
TGTGCCAGCAGTCCTATTGGACAGCCCGGGGACTATGGCTACACCTTC
CASSPIGQPGDYGYTF
>NA|NA|TRBV6-5|TRBJ2-3
TGTGCCAGCAGGCGCCGAGACATGAGCACAGATACGCAGTATTTT
CASRRRDMSTDTQYF
>once|NA|TRBV7-3|TRBJ2-2
TGTGCCAGCAGCTTAATTTTACAGTCCGGGGAGCTGTTTTTT
CASSLILQSGELFF
>NA|TRBD1|TRBV19|TRBJ1-2
TGTGCCAGTAGTATTTCACAGGGGGTCAGAGGCTACACCTTC
CASSISQGVRGYTF
>NA|TRBD1|TRBV9|TRBJ2-7
TGTGCCAGCAGCCCGGCCGGGACAGGGTACTCCTACGAGCAGTACTTC
CASSPAGTGYSYEQYF
>NA|TRBD2|TRBV28|TRBJ2-7
TGTGCCAGCACCCCTAGCGGGGTATCCTACGAGCAGTACTTC
CASTPSGVSYEQYF
>NA|NA|TRBV7-9|TRBJ1-1
TGTTCCAGCAGACTAGTGGGGGAGGCGAACACTGAAGCTTTCTTT
CSSRLVGEANTEAFF
>NA|TRBD1|TRBV5-1|TRBJ1-2
TGCGCCAGCAGCCCCTATAAACAGGGGAAGGAGGGCTACACCTTC
CASSPYKQGKEGYTF
>NA|TRBD1|TRBV30|TRBJ1-2
TGTGCCTGGAGTAGGACAGGCAACTATGGCTACACCTTC
CAWSRTGNYGYTF
>NA|NA|TRBV19|TRBJ1-1
TGTGCCAGTAGTATATCTGGACAGAGCATGAACACTGAAGCTTTCTTT
CASSISGQSMNTEAFF
>NA|TRBD2|TRBV15|TRBJ2-3
TGTGCCACCAGCAGATGGGTCGGAGCGGGAGGCACAGATACGCAGTATTTT
CATSRWVGAGGTDTQYF
>NA|TRBD1|TRBV19|TRBJ2-7
TGTGCCAGTAGTAATCGGGACAGATACGAGCAGTACTTC
CASSNRDRYEQYF
>NA|NA|TRBV19|TRBJ1-4
TGTGCCAGTAACCCCCGGGGACATGGATATGCAACTAATGAAAAACTGTTTTTT
CASNPRGHGYATNEKLFF
>once|NA|TRBV5-4|TRBJ2-1
TGTGCCAGCAGCTCGGAGAGGGCAAGGGGGAATGAGCAGTTCTTC
CASSSERARGNEQFF
>NA|NA|TRBV7-9|TRBJ1-5
TGTTCCGGAGGGGATCAGCCCCAGCATTTT
CSGGDQPQHF
>NA|NA|TRBV10-3|TRBJ2-7
TGTGCCACTTCTAGTGGGGGCTCGGCGAGGGAGCAGTACTTC
CATSSGGSAREQYF
>NA|NA|TRBV6-1|TRBJ1-2
TGCGCCAGCTCCGAACAGAGCTATGGCTACACCTTC
CASSEQSYGYTF
>NA|TRBD1|TRBV27|TRBJ2-2
TGTGCCAGCAGTTCACAGGGGGCGCAGGCCCCCGACGGGGAGCTGTTTTTT
CASSSQGAQAPDGELFF
>NA|TRBD1|TRBV29-1|TRBJ2-3
TGCAGCGTTTCGGGACAGGGGGCTCTGGATACGCAGTATTTT
CSVSGQGALDTQYF
>NA|NA|TRBV5-6|TRBJ2-3
TGTGCCAGCAGCTTGGCCGGTTTGGCGCAGTATTTT
CASSLAGLAQYF